This paragraph reports one T cell receptor beta chain. Its specificity is unknown. CD45RO-negative CD8 cells positively selected for CCR7 made up the naive population, which excluded terminally differentiated effector memory CD45RA+ cells. These data belong to a study of shared clonotypes between healthy human individuals. Findings and caveats of the study: The sole specimen, blood, was sampled, and tissue repertoires likely differ.

On sorted subsets, replicate PCRs used 200 ng DNA, or tens of thousands of T cell genomes. Original handling: Because ImmunoSEQ provided only junction sequences with no quality scores, the filtering differed. The data were produced by immunoSEQ multiplex PCR, yet TCRdb's version contains in-frame clones alone and is incomplete. V and J calls and clone size are copied from that table; D and trimming were computed from the DNA. Of around 640,000 clones detected, approximately 96% appear once; the ten largest clones hold approximately 0.1%. This CDR3 has 14 amino acids. After removal of 6 bases from V and 2 bases from J, the junction contained 6 bases not matched to a gene. Germline CDR1 is SEHNR and CDR2 is FQNEAQ (reference sequence).

The TCR sequence derives from a woman aged 25-40 years in good health. J is TRBJ2-7 and V is TRBV7-9, with 8 bases aligning to TRBD2. Sequencing was carried out using naive CD8+ T cells sorted from blood. The DNA of the CDR3 is TGTGCCAGCAGTACCGGGACTAGTCCCTACGAGCAGTACTTC. Amino acid sequence: CASSTGTSPYEQYF.